The 17 T cell receptor beta chains in this list originate from one sample, sequenced in a study of blood T cell repertoires in COVID-19. Repertoires were generated with immunoSEQ multiplex PCR, while TCRdb's copy carries only in-frame clones and drops some. There are about 220,000 clones in the sample; approximately 90% occur only once, and 10% lies in the top ten. Sequenced input: peripheral blood. All receptors come from a woman in her 50s with COVID-19, enrolled during active disease.

The chain is built from TRBV28 and TRBJ1-1; D is undetermined. The germline gives CDR1 MDHEN, CDR2 SYDVKM. V was cut by 8 bases and J by 4 bases, with 17 bases left in between. There are 14 residues in the CDR3. As DNA, the CDR3 is TGTGCCAGCTCCCCGGGTGGAGCGGCCACTGAAGCTTTCTTT. This translates into CASSPGGAATEAFF.

On this clone itself: One junction end does not reproduce the germline sequence, and a read error may be involved. The chain combines TRBV19 with TRBJ2-3; the match to TRBD1 covers 7 bases. This CDR3 region has 12 residues. The germline V gene encodes CDR1 LNHDA and CDR2 SQIVND (reference sequence). CDR3 in DNA: TGTGCCAGTAGTCCCAGGACAGGTACGCAGTATTTT. Translated: CASSPRTGTQYF.

The rearrangement uses TRBV10-3 and TRBJ2-5, with D tentatively TRBD2 (5 bases). Germline values: CDR1 ENHRY, CDR2 SYGVKD. V was trimmed by 5 bases and J by 5 bases, leaving 9 bases between them. The CDR3 has 12 amino acids. CDR3 coding DNA: TGTGCCATCAGTTATTCGGGGGAGACCCAGTACTTC. Translated, it gives CAISYSGETQYF.

This chain links TRBV5-4 with TRBJ2-2; TRBD1 agrees at 9 bases. Trimming at V came to 5 bases and at J to 7 bases, leaving 15 bases not matched to a gene. Germline CDR1 SGHNT, CDR2 YYREEE (reference sequence). CDR3 length: 17 amino acids. CDR3 region: CASSSELQGAKGGELFF. The CDR3 DNA is TGTGCCAGCAGTTCAGAACTACAGGGGGCGAAGGGCGGGGAGCTGTTTTTT.

The genes are TRBV4-1 and TRBJ1-4, with 7 bases fitting TRBD1. Per the germline V gene, CDR1 is MGHRA and CDR2 is YSYEKL. The ends lost 4 bases at V and 8 bases at J; junction bases unmatched: 10. This CDR3 is built from 15 residues. The CDR3 region is CASSRERQGGEKLFF. CDR3 nucleotides: TGCGCCAGCAGCCGAGAGAGACAGGGAGGAGAAAAACTGTTTTTT.

The chain recombines TRBV7-2 with TRBJ2-3, with TRBD2 identical over 9 bases. This CDR3 region has 17 residues. V was clipped by 2 bases and J by 0 bases; unmatched bases: 6. Germline V gene lookup returns CDR1 SGHTA and CDR2 FQGNSA. CDR3 DNA sequence: TGTGCCAGCAGCTTAAGGGCTAGCGGGGTCAGCACAGATACGCAGTATTTT. Amino acid sequence: CASSLRASGVSTDTQYF.

The V gene is TRBV6-1, the J gene TRBJ2-7; 8 nucleotides agree with TRBD1. This CDR3 has 18 amino acids. In germline, CDR1 is MNHNS, CDR2 SASEGT. V trimming: 0 bases; J trimming: 4 bases; junction bases outside the gene matches: 14. The CDR3 region is CASSEAPAGGVKHYEQYV. For the CDR3, the DNA is TGTGCCAGCAGTGAAGCGCCGGCAGGGGGCGTCAAGCATTACGAGCAGTACGTC.

CDR3 sequence (DNA): TGTGCCAGTTCGACAGGGGGCAGAACTGAAGCTTTCTTT. It specifies CASSTGGRTEAFF. The chain links TRBV6-5 to TRBJ1-1; 10 bases line up with TRBD1. The trim removed 9 bases at V and 5 bases at J, leaving 6 bases unmatched. This CDR3 region has 13 residues. Germline CDR1 is MNHEY and CDR2 is SVGAGI.

V gene TRBV29-1 combines with J gene TRBJ2-5; tentatively, D is TRBD1 (6 bases). Germline lookup yields CDR1 SQVTM and CDR2 ANQGSEA. The CDR3 contains 12 residues. Trimming pared 3 bases from V and 4 bases from J, leaving 9 bases between. CDR3 sequence (DNA): TGCAGCGTTGACAGGGGTTTAGAGACCCAGTACTTC. It yields the protein CSVDRGLETQYF.

The chain uses TRBV19 and TRBJ1-5; 9 nucleotides align to TRBD1. The length of the CDR3 is 16 residues. Germline CDR1 reads LNHDA; CDR2 reads SQIVND (reference sequence). The V segment lost 6 bases and the J segment 2 bases; nucleotides outside the gene matches: 8. The CDR3 bases are TGTGCCAGTAGGGAGAGAAGGACAGGGGGCAATCAGCCCCAGCATTTT. It yields the protein CASRERRTGGNQPQHF.

The chain employs TRBV28 and TRBJ2-7, with D perhaps TRBD1 (6 bases). V shed 8 bases and J shed 2 bases, with 16 bases lying between them. The CDR3 totals 14 residues. Germline lookup yields CDR1 MDHEN and CDR2 SYDVKM. CDR3 coding DNA: TGTGCCAGCTTTTCCCTGGACAGCCCCTACGAGCAGTACGTC. Translating it yields CASFSLDSPYEQYV.

The genes are TRBV5-8 and TRBJ2-5; the D gene is possibly TRBD2 (6 bases). In germline, CDR1 is SGHTS, CDR2 YDEGEE. This CDR3 is 14 amino acids long. Trimming took 6 bases from V and 4 from J, leaving 16 bases between them. The CDR3 DNA follows: TGTGCCAGCACGTGGCGACTAGGCCCAGAGACCCAGTACTTC. Amino acids: CASTWRLGPETQYF.

This clone was seen a single time. The chain has TRBV18 and TRBJ2-3, with 8 bases matching TRBD1. Germline CDR1 and CDR2: KGHSH and LQKENI. CDR3 length equals 15 residues. J lost 3 bases, V lost 3 bases, and 5 bases had no gene match. CDR3 DNA sequence: TGTGCCAGCTCACCTCAGACAGGGGTAACAGATACGCAGTATTTT. Its translation is CASSPQTGVTDTQYF.

This chain links TRBV5-1 with TRBJ2-2; 7 bases are a match to TRBD2. CDR1 and CDR2 (germline): SGHRS, YFSETQ. J lost 5 bases, V lost 3 bases, and 7 bases had no gene match. The CDR3 runs 15 residues. The CDR3 sequence is CASSSERGGTGELFF. DNA for the CDR3: TGCGCCAGCAGCTCCGAGCGGGGAGGGACCGGGGAGCTGTTTTTT.

The V call is TRBV5-4, the J call TRBJ2-1; TRBD2 aligns across 14 bases. Looked up from germline, CDR1 is SGHNT and CDR2 is YYREEE (reference sequence). The CDR3 runs to 16 residues. V was pared by 4 bases and J by 12 bases, with 12 bases of the junction left unmatched. CDR3 sequence reads: CASSPNGLAGGKGQFF. The CDR3 DNA reads TGTGCCAGCAGCCCCAACGGACTAGCGGGGGGAAAGGGGCAGTTCTTC.

The V and J genes are TRBV7-2 and TRBJ1-4, with D hard to call. CDR1 and CDR2 from the germline V gene are SGHTA and FQGNSA. The CDR3 is made up of 14 amino acids. V lost 4 bases, J lost 8 bases, and 14 bases lay in between. CDR3 nucleotide sequence: TGTGCCAGCAGCTCTGGCGGTGGGAGGGAAAAACTGTTTTTT. Amino acids: CASSSGGGREKLFF.

This clone was counted only a few times. This chain uses TRBV29-1 with TRBJ1-1; D remains ambiguous. Per the germline V gene, CDR1 is SQVTM and CDR2 is ANQGSEA. V was shortened by 5 bases and J by 1 base, with 8 bases between the two germline ends. The CDR3 contains 12 residues. The DNA for the CDR3 is TGCAGCGTTAGGAGAGCGAACACTGAAGCTTTCTTT. This encodes CSVRRANTEAFF.